This passage covers 29 T cell receptor beta chains from one sample sequenced in a study of shared clonotypes between healthy human individuals. TCRdb keeps only in-frame clones here, not all; method: immunoSEQ multiplex PCR. The data show about 680,000 clones, around 92% seen once. Naive CD8 cells were CD45RO-negative, positively selected for CCR7, excluding terminally differentiated effector memory CD45RA+ cells. The sequenced sample consisted of naive CD8+ T cells sorted from blood. All receptors come from a man aged 30-40 years in good health.

This sequence joins TRBV7-9 and TRBJ1-5; TRBD1 aligns across 10 bases. The CDR3 contains 17 residues. With V trimmed by 4 bases and J by 4 bases, 10 bases remained unmatched. CDR1 and CDR2 from the germline V gene are SEHNR and FQNEAQ (reference sequence). The CDR3 reads CASSSASGTGENQPQHF. The CDR3 DNA is TGTGCCAGCAGCTCCGCCTCCGGGACAGGGGAGAATCAGCCCCAGCATTTT.

V is TRBV9 and J is TRBJ2-6; no definite D call. CDR3 length: 17 amino acids. The germline V gene has CDR1 SGDLS and CDR2 YYNGEE. V lost 0 bases and J lost 0, with 10 bases in between. CDR3 amino acids: CASSVDAISSGANVLTF. For the CDR3, the DNA is TGTGCCAGCAGCGTAGATGCCATTTCCTCTGGGGCCAACGTCCTGACTTTC.

The chain couples TRBV7-9 to TRBJ2-2, with D maybe TRBD1 (6 bases). V gave up 1 base and J gave up 4 bases, with 13 bases separating them. CDR1 is SEHNR, CDR2 FQNEAQ, per germline (reference sequence). This CDR3 has 16 amino acids. The CDR3 DNA follows: TGTGCCAGCAGCTTAGTTGCGACAGGCGGCACCGGGGAGCTGTTTTTT. Translated: CASSLVATGGTGELFF.

The genes are TRBV5-1 and TRBJ2-1, with 7 bases identical to TRBD2. CDR1 is SGHRS and CDR2 is YFSETQ in the germline V gene. The length of the CDR3 is 14 residues. The J segment lost 7 bases and the V segment lost 0 bases, leaving 4 bases of the junction unmatched. The CDR3 bases are TGCGCCAGCAGCTTGGAACTAGCGAGGAATGAGCAGTTCTTC. This encodes CASSLELARNEQFF. Supplemented by reference TRBV5-1 and TRBJ2-1, the full variable domain reads KAGVTQTPRYLIKTRGQQVTLSCSPISGHRSVSWYQQTPGQGLQFLFEYFSETQRNKGNFPGRFSGRQFSNSRSEMNVSTLELGDSALYLCASSLELARNEQFFGPGTRLTVL.

The genes are TRBV10-1 and TRBJ2-7; D is perhaps TRBD2 (6 bases). The germline CDR1 and CDR2 sequences are WNHNN and SYGVQD (reference sequence). The CDR3 is 13 amino acids. V lost 5 bases and J 9 bases, leaving 17 bases between the germline ends. CDR3 coding DNA: TGCGCCAGCAGTCCCCGGGGAGGAAGGGGGCAGTACTTC. As protein: CASSPRGGRGQYF.

A single count supports this clone. V usage is TRBV27 and J usage is TRBJ2-3; D perhaps matches TRBD2 (6 bases). Trimming cost V 2 bases and J 0 bases, with 12 bases left between them. The V gene's germline CDR1 is MNHEY and CDR2 SMNVEV (reference sequence). This CDR3 contains 16 residues. CDR3 sequence reads: CASSLRLAYSTDTQYF. The CDR3 DNA sequence: TGTGCCAGCAGTTTAAGGCTAGCGTACAGCACAGATACGCAGTATTTT.

The chain combines TRBV7-8 with TRBJ2-1, with D possibly matching TRBD1 (6 bases). The CDR3 covers 16 residues. The V and J ends lost 5 bases and 4 bases respectively, with 18 bases between them. Germline values: CDR1 SGHVS, CDR2 FQNEAQ. The CDR3 region is CASSPHRALLYNEQFF. Written as DNA, the CDR3 is TGTGCCAGCAGCCCCCACAGGGCCCTCCTATACAATGAGCAGTTCTTC.

CDR3 sequence (DNA): TGTGCCAGCAGCTTCGGGACAGGGAACTACGAGCAGTACTTC. Translating gives CASSFGTGNYEQYF. This rearrangement joins TRBV9 to TRBJ2-7; 9 nucleotides agree with TRBD1. With 4 bases clipped from V and 3 bases from J, the junction kept 5 bases outside the gene matches. This CDR3 spans 14 amino acids. The germline gives CDR1 SGDLS, CDR2 YYNGEE.

This clone appeared once. The chain uses TRBV27 and TRBJ1-1; D ambiguous. This CDR3 region has 13 residues. Germline V gene sequence: CDR1 MNHEY, CDR2 SMNVEV (reference sequence). V lost 2 bases and J lost 1, with 5 bases in between. The CDR3 sequence is CASSLQTNTEAFF. CDR3 nucleotide sequence: TGTGCCAGCAGTTTACAAACGAACACTGAAGCTTTCTTT.

The V call is TRBV14, the J call TRBJ2-5, with D uncertain. V lost 0 bases to trimming and J lost 1 base, with 9 bases between them. The germline gives CDR1 SGHDN, CDR2 FVKESK. This CDR3 comprises 15 residues. This CDR3 reads CASSQDWNSQETQYF. CDR3 in DNA: TGTGCCAGCAGCCAAGATTGGAACAGCCAAGAGACCCAGTACTTC.

Concerning this clone itself: One base away lies a much larger clone, so this may be a sequencing read error. The CDR3 DNA is TGTGCCAGCAGTAACAGGGAGAACACTGAAGCTTTCTTT. This translates into CASSNRENTEAFF. The chain uses TRBV6-5 and TRBJ1-1, with D possibly TRBD1 on 6 matching bases. Germline V gene data show CDR1 as MNHEY and CDR2 as SVGAGI. V was clipped by 5 bases and J by 1 base, with 8 bases between them. The CDR3 is 13 residues long.

The chain links TRBV15 to TRBJ2-2; weak D call: TRBD1 (6 bases). There are 17 residues in the CDR3. Trimming cost V 1 base and J 1 base, with 13 bases left between them. Germline V lookup: CDR1 LNHNV, CDR2 YYDKDF (reference sequence). The CDR3 coding sequence is TGTGCCACCAGCAGAGGGTCCCCGACAGGGAACACCGGGGAGCTGTTTTTT. This encodes CATSRGSPTGNTGELFF.

The chain joins TRBV2 to TRBJ2-2, with D uncertain. CDR1 is SNHLY and CDR2 is FYNNEI in the germline V gene. CDR3 size: 15 residues. V shed 7 bases and J shed 5 bases, with 17 bases lying between them. This CDR3 reads CASNQQATLTGELFF. DNA of the CDR3: TGTGCCAGCAACCAACAAGCGACCTTAACCGGGGAGCTGTTTTTT.

This chain links TRBV27 with TRBJ2-7; 7 nucleotides align to TRBD1. This CDR3 is 15 amino acids long. V lost 9 bases and J lost 0; bases outside the gene matches: 11. From germline, CDR1 is MNHEY and CDR2 SMNVEV (reference sequence). The chain's CDR3 is CASSSSRDSSYEQYF. The CDR3 DNA reads TGTGCCAGTTCGTCTTCGAGGGACAGCTCCTACGAGCAGTACTTC.

This chain uses TRBV7-9 with TRBJ2-7; 11 nucleotides agree with TRBD2. With 5 bases clipped from V and 4 bases from J, the junction kept 7 bases outside the gene matches. The CDR3 has 15 residues. Germline lookup yields CDR1 SEHNR and CDR2 FQNEAQ (reference sequence). The CDR3 loop is CASSPRLAGIYEQYF. DNA of the CDR3: TGTGCCAGCAGCCCTCGACTAGCGGGAATTTACGAGCAGTACTTC.

About this clone: Germline and junction disagree at one end, which may indicate a read error. The same CDR3 is also encoded by other DNA sequences in this sample. V is TRBV7-9 and J is TRBJ2-1; 10 positions match TRBD2. Germline CDR1 reads SEHNR; CDR2 reads FQNEAQ (reference sequence). The CDR3 consists of 18 residues. This CDR3 is CASSPGASGGSSYNEQFF. The CDR3 nucleotides are TGTGCTAGCAGCCCCGGGGCTAGCGGGGGCAGCTCCTACAATGAGCAGTTCTTC. The entire variable domain, with the rest obtained from reference TRBV7-9 and TRBJ2-1, is as follows: DTGVSQNPRHKITKRGQNVTFRCDPISEHNRLYWYRQTLGQGPEFLTYFQNEAQLEKSRLLSDRFSAERPKGSFSTLEIQRTEQGDSAMYLCASSPGASGGSSYNEQFFGPGTRLTVL.

The chain combines TRBV19 with TRBJ1-5; TRBD1 agrees at 8 bases. The CDR3 covers 15 residues. Germline V CDR1 and CDR2: LNHDA, SQIVND (reference sequence). V shed 1 base and J 5 bases; nucleotides not matched to a gene: 4. This chain's CDR3 is CASSIARGRYQPQHF. Here the CDR3 DNA reads TGTGCCAGTAGTATAGCCAGGGGGCGTTATCAGCCCCAGCATTTT.

The CDR3 DNA reads as TGTGCCAGCAGTGGGGGGTCTGGCGGGACTAGCACATACAATGAGCAGTTCTTC. It translates to CASSGGSGGTSTYNEQFF. The chain recombines TRBV5-8 with TRBJ2-1; 9 nucleotides match TRBD2. The V gene's germline CDR1 is SGHTS and CDR2 YDEGEE. J gave up 4 bases and V 5 bases, and 16 bases lay outside the gene matches. The CDR3 is 18 residues long.

The V call is TRBV30, the J call TRBJ2-1; D remains ambiguous. This CDR3 region has 13 residues. Trimming left V 0 bases short and J 4 bases short, with 7 bases between. Germline CDR1 and CDR2: GTSNPN and SVGIG (reference sequence). CDR3 sequence reads: CAWSVFGYNEQFF. DNA for the CDR3: TGTGCCTGGAGTGTATTCGGGTACAATGAGCAGTTCTTC.

The V gene is TRBV27, the J gene TRBJ1-1; no clear D. The CDR3 is 13 residues long. Germline V lookup: CDR1 MNHEY, CDR2 SMNVEV (reference sequence). V shed 0 bases and J shed 7 bases, with 9 bases lying between them. The chain's CDR3 is CASSLSGFGEAFF. The CDR3, as DNA: TGTGCCAGCAGTTTATCGGGGTTTGGTGAAGCTTTCTTT.

This clone was recorded once. The chain carries TRBV7-9 and TRBJ2-7; 7 positions agree with TRBD2. Germline lookup yields CDR1 SEHNR and CDR2 FQNEAQ (reference sequence). The CDR3 spans 13 residues. V trimming: 5 bases; J trimming: 3 bases; junction bases outside the gene matches: 4. The CDR3, as DNA: TGTGCCAGCAGCGTAGGACTAGGCTACGAGCAGTACTTC. Amino acid sequence: CASSVGLGYEQYF. The whole variable domain, remainder taken from reference TRBV7-9 and TRBJ2-7, is DTGVSQNPRHKITKRGQNVTFRCDPISEHNRLYWYRQTLGQGPEFLTYFQNEAQLEKSRLLSDRFSAERPKGSFSTLEIQRTEQGDSAMYLCASSVGLGYEQYFGPGTRLTVT.

The chain links TRBV28 to TRBJ1-5; the match to TRBD1 covers 9 bases. The CDR3 sequence is 17 residues long. J lost 3 bases, V lost 10 bases, and 16 bases had no gene match. The germline gives CDR1 MDHEN, CDR2 SYDVKM. The CDR3: CAITSYPGQGPNQPQHF. CDR3 DNA sequence: TGTGCCATCACGTCTTATCCGGGACAGGGCCCCAATCAGCCCCAGCATTTT.

This chain links TRBV28 with TRBJ2-5; D remains unclear. Germline V lookup: CDR1 MDHEN, CDR2 SYDVKM. The V and J ends lost 7 bases and 5 bases respectively, with 11 bases between them. The CDR3 is 12 amino acids. CDR3 region: CASTHPPETQYF. CDR3 in DNA: TGTGCCAGCACCCATCCCCCCGAGACCCAGTACTTC.

This chain joins TRBV10-2 and TRBJ2-3; 8 bases are shared with TRBD2. The length of the CDR3 is 15 residues. Germline values: CDR1 WSHSY, CDR2 SAAADI. The V and J ends lost 7 bases and 4 bases, in that order; junction bases with no gene match: 10. CDR3: CASIAGNPSADTQYF. DNA for the CDR3: TGCGCCAGCATAGCGGGGAACCCTTCCGCAGATACGCAGTATTTT.

Here the CDR3 reads CASSPGLAGDIDNEQFF. The CDR3, as DNA: TGTGCCAGCAGTCCCGGACTAGCGGGAGATATCGACAATGAGCAGTTCTTC. This chain links TRBV28 with TRBJ2-1; 13 positions agree with TRBD2. In germline, CDR1 is MDHEN, CDR2 SYDVKM. This CDR3 has 17 amino acids. V trimming: 5 bases; J trimming: 5 bases; junction bases outside the gene matches: 9.

Only a few counts were recorded for this clone. The V gene is TRBV9, the J gene TRBJ2-2, with D perhaps assigned TRBD1 or TRBD2 (5 bases each). Trimming cost V 0 bases and J 3 bases, with 12 bases left between them. Germline values: CDR1 SGDLS, CDR2 YYNGEE. The CDR3 sequence is 16 residues long. CDR3 in DNA: TGTGCCAGCAGCGTAGATCCCGGGGCTTACACCGGGGAGCTGTTTTTT. It codes for CASSVDPGAYTGELFF.

J is TRBJ2-7 and V is TRBV2; D remains unclear. V lost 6 bases and J 3 bases, leaving 6 bases between the germline ends. Germline values: CDR1 SNHLY, CDR2 FYNNEI. The CDR3 is 11 amino acids. Here the CDR3 DNA reads TGTGCCAGCAGGACCGACTACGAGCAGTACTTC. This sequence encodes CASRTDYEQYF.

This chain uses TRBV19 with TRBJ1-5, with D maybe TRBD1 (5 bases). CDR3 size: 16 residues. The V end lost 7 bases, the J end lost 1 base, and 17 bases lay between the germline ends. Germline V gene lookup returns CDR1 LNHDA and CDR2 SQIVND (reference sequence). CDR3 amino acids: CASNPDGDSSNQPQHF. In DNA, the CDR3 is TGTGCCAGTAACCCGGATGGTGACAGCAGCAATCAGCCCCAGCATTTT.

V usage is TRBV28 and J usage is TRBJ1-5; the match to TRBD1 covers 7 bases. Germline values: CDR1 MDHEN, CDR2 SYDVKM. The ends lost 3 bases at V and 5 bases at J; junction bases unmatched: 7. CDR3 size: 15 residues. The CDR3 reads CASSFSRQGDQPQHF. Written as DNA, the CDR3 is TGTGCCAGCAGTTTCTCCCGACAGGGAGATCAGCCCCAGCATTTT.